One T cell receptor beta chain is described in this entry. The CDR3 has 14 residues. V lost 7 bases and J 0 bases, leaving 7 bases between the germline ends. Germline V CDR1 and CDR2: MNHEY, SVGEGT. TCRdb independently ran MiXCR on the RT-PCR reads; one entry per CDR3 protein. This table has 650,000 to 800,000 distinct CDR3 sequences, approximately 14% appearing once. The chain is built from TRBV6-2 or TRBV6-3 and TRBJ2-6; D is unclear. Sequenced material: memory CD4+ T cells from blood. The clonotype originates from a female donor in good health, serving as a healthy control. The CDR3 region is CASNPSSGANVLTF. The DNA of the CDR3 is TGTGCCAGCAATCCCTCCTCTGGGGCCAACGTCCTGACTTTC.